The sequence of this T cell receptor beta chain was determined in a study of T cell responses to AZD1222 COVID-19 vaccine. Overall study context: Second doses that came at about 4 or about 12 weeks were put together.

Unmatched junction bases numbered 7, after V lost 10 bases and J lost 0 bases. This CDR3 comprises 15 residues. Germline V gene data show CDR1 as MDHEN and CDR2 as SYDVKM. General study findings and limits: Nearly half of spike-specific TCRs reportedly target variant regions that are unmutated in the B.1.351 and B.1.1.7 variants. Spike-specific TCR breadth and depth went up after people got two AZD1222 doses. Clonal diversity was possibly underestimated; the donors were predominantly white British and more often female.

The sample holds one count of this clone. Its antigen is currently unknown. Using immunoSEQ multiplex PCR, the repertoire was profiled, and TCRdb retains in-frame clones only, with some absent. The sample holds more than 100,000 clones, approximately 90% seen once. This specimen was peripheral blood, taken on day 0 of AZD1222 vaccination. The sequence was obtained from an adult in good health. The genes are TRBV28 and TRBJ2-2; 8 positions agree with TRBD2. Here the CDR3 DNA reads TGTGCCACCAGGCGTAGCGGGGCGAACACCGGGGAGCTGTTTTTT. This sequence encodes CATRRSGANTGELFF.